Below, 30 T cell receptor beta chains from the same sample are listed, as sequenced in a study of blood T cells in healthy people across ages. With a J-beta primer mix and a sample-barcoded 5' primer, a second PCR ran roughly 6 to 12 cycles. TCRdb called the 5' RACE reads again in MiXCR, with one record for every CDR3 protein. Of about 1.8 million distinct CDR3 sequences listed, around 48% were seen once; the top ten hold around 2.1%. Sequencing was performed on blood. These receptor sequences come from a woman in her 40s in good health.

In its sample, this clonotype was seen a few times. The chain combines TRBV6-1 with TRBJ2-5, with TRBD2 matching over 8 bases. CDR1 and CDR2 (germline): MNHNS, SASEGT. The ends lost 3 bases at V and 6 bases at J; junction bases unmatched: 6. The CDR3 sequence is 14 residues long. The CDR3 loop is CASSDSGGRQTQYF. The CDR3 bases are TGTGCCAGCAGTGATTCGGGAGGGAGACAGACCCAGTACTTC.

V usage is TRBV5-6 and J usage is TRBJ2-7, with no clear D. Per the germline V gene, CDR1 is SGHDT and CDR2 is YYEEEE. With 4 bases removed from V and 3 bases from J, the gap between germline ends came to 14 bases. The CDR3 sequence is 14 residues long. The CDR3, as DNA: TGTGCCAGCAGCGTGGCTCTGGAGATCTACGAGCAGTACTTC. Translation: CASSVALEIYEQYF. Full variable domain (outside the CDR3, taken from reference TRBV5-6 and TRBJ2-7): DAGVTQSPTHLIKTRGQQVTLRCSPKSGHDTVSWYQQALGQGPQFIFQYYEEEERQRGNFPDRFSGHQFPNYSSELNVNALLLGDSALYLCASSVALEIYEQYFGPGTRLTVT.

The chain couples TRBV7-8 to TRBJ2-5; the D is unclear. V dropped 5 bases and J dropped 11 bases, with 15 bases sitting between them. The CDR3 extends over 12 amino acids. Germline CDR1 and CDR2: SGHVS and FQNEAQ. CDR3 amino acids: CASSPSVREQYF. The CDR3 DNA follows: TGTGCCAGCAGCCCCTCGGTAAGAGAGCAGTACTTC.

The J gene is TRBJ2-1, the V gene TRBV5-1; TRBD2 matches 11 bases. The CDR3 contains 18 residues. J was trimmed by 2 bases and V by 0 bases; bases with no gene match: 7. CDR1 and CDR2 from the germline V gene are SGHRS and YFSETQ. CDR3 sequence (DNA): TGCGCCAGCAGCTTGGCCCCCCTGGGACTAGCGGCCTACAATGAGCAGTTCTTC. As protein: CASSLAPLGLAAYNEQFF.

The V gene is TRBV21-1, the J gene TRBJ1-5; whether TRBD1, the table's D call, matches the DNA was not checked. TRBV21-1 is a pseudogene. This CDR3 is 16 amino acids long. CDR3 protein: CASSKGQGGKNQPQHF. DNA of the CDR3: TGTGCCAGCAGCAAAGGACAGGGTGGCAAAAATCAGCCCCAGCATTTT.

This chain joins TRBV27 and TRBJ2-3; 12 nucleotides match TRBD2. V trimming: 6 bases; J trimming: 2 bases; junction bases outside the gene matches: 18. Germline V gives CDR1 MNHEY, CDR2 SMNVEV (reference sequence). The CDR3 loop spans 20 amino acids. In DNA form, the CDR3 reads TGTGCCAGCAGCCCCACTAGCGGGGGGCCCCTGGTTGGGGACACAGATACGCAGTATTTT. This translates into CASSPTSGGPLVGDTDTQYF.

The sample holds a few counts of this clonotype. V is TRBV6-5 and J is TRBJ2-5; D possibly matches TRBD1 or TRBD2 (5 bases each). The germline gives CDR1 MNHEY, CDR2 SVGAGI. The CDR3 consists of 17 residues. V lost 4 bases and J 2 bases, leaving 20 bases between the germline ends. This CDR3 is CASSWGRLLGVQETQYF. The CDR3, as DNA: TGTGCCAGCAGTTGGGGACGCCTCCTCGGGGTTCAAGAGACCCAGTACTTC.

This clonotype was found a few times. This rearrangement joins TRBV5-5 to TRBJ2-1; TRBD1 or TRBD2 may be the D gene (6 bases each). Trimming cost V 4 bases and J 7 bases, with 18 bases left between them. CDR1 is SGHKS and CDR2 is YYEKEE in the germline V gene (reference sequence). The CDR3 has 15 residues. The CDR3 DNA is TGTGCCAGCAGCGCCCCCGGAGGGGGGCAAAATGAGCAGTTCTTC. This translates into CASSAPGGGQNEQFF.

The CDR3 spells CASSAQTGGGDEAFF. DNA for the CDR3: TGTGCCAGCAGCGCCCAGACAGGGGGAGGTGATGAAGCTTTCTTT. The chain combines TRBV11-2 with TRBJ1-1; the match to TRBD1 covers 9 bases. Germline CDR1 reads SGHAT; CDR2 reads FQNNGV. CDR3 length equals 15 residues. With 5 bases clipped from V and 7 bases from J, the junction kept 11 bases outside the gene matches.

The chain has TRBV6-5 and TRBJ1-2; no definite D call. The CDR3 runs 14 residues. From germline, CDR1 is MNHEY and CDR2 SVGAGI. Trimming took 0 bases from V and 4 from J, leaving 9 bases between them. CDR3 sequence reads: CASSYSKETYGYTF. The DNA of the CDR3 is TGTGCCAGCAGTTACTCGAAGGAGACCTATGGCTACACCTTC.

This clonotype was seen a few times. The chain combines TRBV21-1 with TRBJ1-4. TRBV21-1 is classified as a pseudogene. The CDR3 runs 13 residues. CDR3 nucleotides: TGTGCCACCCTAAAGGGTCCTAATGAAAAACTGTTTTTT. The encoded protein is CATLKGPNEKLFF.

This chain uses TRBV3-1 with TRBJ2-7, with D possibly matching TRBD1 (5 bases). The J call is in doubt because the DNA end fits TRBJ2-5 better. Germline V gives CDR1 LGHDT, CDR2 YNNKEL (reference sequence). The CDR3 consists of 12 residues. CDR3 region: CASSLGVTTQYF. The CDR3 nucleotides read TGTGCCAGCAGCCTAGGGGTGACGACCCAGTACTTC.

V gene TRBV28 combines with J gene TRBJ1-5; TRBD1 agrees at 7 bases. Trimming took 7 bases from V and 2 from J; bases not matched to a gene: 11. The CDR3 totals 16 residues. Germline-derived CDR1 and CDR2 are MDHEN and SYDVKM. CDR3 in DNA: TGTGCCAGCACCCAGGGGGGGGCCTGGGGCAATCAGCCCCAGCATTTT. Its protein product is CASTQGGAWGNQPQHF.

The V and J genes are TRBV7-9 and TRBJ2-5; 13 nucleotides agree with TRBD2. The V and J ends lost 1 base and 9 bases, in that order; junction bases with no gene match: 8. CDR3 size: 16 residues. Germline CDR1 and CDR2: SEHNR and FQNEAQ (reference sequence). CDR3 region: CASSLGLAGGKRPQYF. The DNA of the CDR3 is TGTGCCAGCAGCTTAGGACTAGCGGGAGGCAAGAGACCCCAGTACTTC.

This clonotype was found a few times. This chain joins TRBV7-9 and TRBJ2-6; D is ambiguous. The V and J ends lost 8 bases and 0 bases respectively, with 8 bases between them. This CDR3 has 14 residues. Germline lookup yields CDR1 SEHNR and CDR2 FQNEAQ (reference sequence). CDR3 sequence: CASVGFSGANVLTF. The CDR3 region has the DNA TGTGCCAGCGTGGGATTCTCTGGGGCCAACGTCCTGACTTTC.

V is TRBV6-1 and J is TRBJ2-1; no clear D gene. V shed 5 bases and J shed 6 bases, with 11 bases lying between them. Germline CDR1 and CDR2: MNHNS and SASEGT. The CDR3 loop spans 13 amino acids. CDR3 protein: CASSRPSLNEQFF. The CDR3 bases are TGTGCCAGCAGTCGCCCCTCCCTCAATGAGCAGTTCTTC.

The gene calls are TRBV3-1 and TRBJ1-1, with D unclear. Trimming stripped 1 base from V and 3 bases from J, with 15 bases between. Germline V gene lookup returns CDR1 LGHDT and CDR2 YNNKEL (reference sequence). The CDR3 extends over 16 amino acids. The CDR3 loop is CASSQADTALYTEAFF. The DNA of the CDR3 is TGTGCCAGCAGCCAAGCCGACACAGCCCTGTACACTGAAGCTTTCTTT.

The rearrangement links TRBV19 to TRBJ2-1; 15 bases fit TRBD2. Per germline, CDR1 LNHDA and CDR2 SQIVND (reference sequence). This CDR3 is built from 16 residues. The V gene end was trimmed by 9 bases and the J gene end by 7 bases; junction bases not matched to a gene: 10. The DNA of the CDR3 is TGTGCCAGCGGACTAGCGGGGGGGCCGGGACAGAATGAGCAGTTCTTC. It is translated as CASGLAGGPGQNEQFF.

The chain combines TRBV27 with TRBJ1-2; D possibly corresponds to TRBD1 (5 bases). V was clipped by 3 bases and J by 2 bases, with 19 bases between them. Germline loops: CDR1 MNHEY, CDR2 SMNVEV (reference sequence). The CDR3 is made up of 17 amino acids. The CDR3 nucleotides are TGTGCCAGCAGTTTCACCAGGGAGTCGGGCATGAACTATGGCTACACCTTC. Protein product: CASSFTRESGMNYGYTF.

The chain uses TRBV7-9 and TRBJ2-5; D may be TRBD2 (5 bases). The V gene lost 7 bases and the J gene lost 5 bases, with 14 bases spanning the gap. The CDR3 is made up of 13 amino acids. CDR1 and CDR2 from the germline V gene are SEHNR and FQNEAQ (reference sequence). CDR3 nucleotide sequence: TGTGCCAGCAAGATGGACTTGGGGGAGACCCAGTACTTC. Protein product: CASKMDLGETQYF.

The rearrangement uses TRBV6-5 and TRBJ2-5; 11 positions match TRBD2. CDR1 and CDR2 from the germline V gene are MNHEY and SVGAGI. The V and J ends lost 0 bases and 1 base, in that order; junction bases with no gene match: 10. This CDR3 region has 19 residues. The CDR3 loop is CASSYSSFGLAGLQETQYF. The CDR3, as DNA: TGTGCCAGCAGTTACTCGAGCTTCGGACTAGCGGGCCTCCAAGAGACCCAGTACTTC.

Comment on this clonotype: Given a much more abundant clone one base away, this may be a read error. The V and J genes are TRBV12-3 or TRBV12-4 and TRBJ1-5; D gene unclear. With 3 bases removed from V and 7 bases from J, the gap between germline ends came to 4 bases. The CDR3 extends over 11 amino acids. The CDR3 DNA is TGTGCCAGCAGTTTTAAACAGCCCCAGCATTTT. As protein: CASSFKQPQHF.

The gene calls are TRBV28 and TRBJ1-2; D unresolved. Trimming removed 8 bases at V and 4 bases at J, with 14 bases between. This CDR3 is 13 amino acids long. Germline CDR1 is MDHEN and CDR2 is SYDVKM. Here the CDR3 reads CASGDVRIYGYTF. Written as DNA, the CDR3 is TGTGCCAGCGGTGACGTGCGGATCTATGGCTACACCTTC.

The chain carries TRBV3-1 and TRBJ1-1, with D perhaps TRBD1 (5 bases). The V and J ends lost 1 base and 6 bases respectively, with 18 bases between them. In germline, CDR1 is LGHDT, CDR2 YNNKEL (reference sequence). The CDR3 has 16 residues. CDR3 protein: CASSQGDSGTFAEAFF. CDR3 DNA sequence: TGTGCCAGCAGCCAAGGGGACTCCGGGACGTTCGCTGAAGCTTTCTTT.

The chain links TRBV12-3 or TRBV12-4 to TRBJ1-5, with 7 bases identical to TRBD1. This CDR3 is 14 amino acids long. The trim removed 2 bases at V and 6 bases at J, leaving 4 bases unmatched. DNA of the CDR3: TGTGCCAGCAGTTTAATGGCAGGGGGTCAGCCCCAGCATTTT. It encodes CASSLMAGGQPQHF.

The chain is built from TRBV21-1 and TRBJ2-5. TRBV21-1 is a pseudogene segment. There are 15 residues in the CDR3. The CDR3 spells CASSPETWVVKTQYF. The CDR3 DNA reads as TGTGCCAGCAGCCCTGAGACGTGGGTGGTGAAGACCCAGTACTTC.

The CDR3 reads CASSLTVQTAETQYF. DNA of the CDR3: TGCGCCAGCAGCCTCACGGTCCAAACAGCGGAGACCCAGTACTTC. The rearrangement links TRBV4-1 to TRBJ2-5, with D unclear. Trimming removed 4 bases from V and 5 bases from J, with 17 bases in between. CDR1 is MGHRA and CDR2 is YSYEKL in the germline V gene. The CDR3 spans 15 residues.

The chain employs TRBV20-1 and TRBJ1-2; no clear D gene. Trimming took 6 bases from V and 9 from J, leaving 14 bases between them. Germline assignment: CDR1 DFQATT and CDR2 SNEGSKA (reference sequence). The CDR3 runs to 11 residues. The CDR3 DNA follows: TGCAGTGCGGGGAGGAGGGAGCGCTACACCTTC. Translated: CSAGRRERYTF.

This rearrangement joins TRBV20-1 to TRBJ1-6, with D possibly matching TRBD1 (6 bases). Germline CDR1 is DFQATT and CDR2 is SNEGSKA (reference sequence). This CDR3 spans 15 amino acids. Trimming took off 0 bases at V and 7 bases at J, with 13 bases between the two ends. The DNA for the CDR3 is TGCAGTGCTAGAGAGGGGGCCTCGACGAATTCACCCCTCCACTTT. It codes for CSAREGASTNSPLHF.

This clonotype was seen a single time. V and J are TRBV20-1 and TRBJ1-4; the match to TRBD1 covers 11 bases. The CDR3 contains 14 residues. With 5 bases clipped from V and 7 bases from J, the junction kept 6 bases outside the gene matches. Germline CDR1 reads DFQATT; CDR2 reads SNEGSKA (reference sequence). This CDR3 is CSAGDRGKGEKLFF. In DNA, the CDR3 is TGCAGTGCTGGGGACAGGGGGAAGGGTGAAAAACTGTTTTTT.